The 28 T cell receptor beta chains in this list originate from one sample, sequenced in a study of control samples from healthy donors and cancer patients. Here immunoSEQ multiplex PCR was the method, and the copy in TCRdb shows in-frame clones only, minus some. This table has about 41,000 clones, around 94% appearing once. Sequencing was performed on blood. Source of these receptors: a man in his sixties in good health.

This sequence joins TRBV19 and TRBJ2-1, with D unclear. The CDR3 runs 11 residues. CDR1 is LNHDA and CDR2 is SQIVND in the germline V gene (reference sequence). V shed 5 bases and J shed 9 bases, with 8 bases lying between them. The CDR3: CASSLHSEQFF. CDR3 coding DNA: TGTGCCAGTAGTCTTCACAGTGAGCAGTTCTTC. Based on the CDR3 plus reference TRBV19 and TRBJ2-1, the full variable domain is DGGITQSPKYLFRKEGQNVTLSCEQNLNHDAMYWYRQDPGQGLRLIYYSQIVNDFQKGDIAEGYSVSREKKESFPLTVTSAQKNPTAFYLCASSLHSEQFFGPGTRLTVL.

The chain has TRBV18 and TRBJ1-6, with 8 bases fitting TRBD1. The CDR3 contains 16 residues. With V trimmed by 2 bases and J by 9 bases, 9 bases remained unmatched. Per the germline V gene, CDR1 is KGHSH and CDR2 is LQKENI. The CDR3 DNA sequence: TGTGCCAGCTCACCAGAGCAGGGGGCGGCGGGTTCACCCCTCCACTTT. Encoded protein: CASSPEQGAAGSPLHF.

The chain's CDR3 is CAWSVNDEQFF. The CDR3 DNA reads as TGTGCCTGGAGTGTAAATGATGAGCAGTTCTTC. This chain connects TRBV30 to TRBJ2-1; D is unresolved. Trimming took off 0 bases at V and 8 bases at J, with 5 bases between the two ends. Germline V gene sequence: CDR1 GTSNPN, CDR2 SVGIG (reference sequence). The CDR3 contains 11 residues.

The rearrangement uses TRBV6-5 and TRBJ1-2; 10 bases align to TRBD1. Germline CDR1 MNHEY, CDR2 SVGAGI. The V gene end was trimmed by 7 bases and the J gene end by 6 bases; junction bases not matched to a gene: 8. The CDR3 loop spans 14 amino acids. CDR3 sequence reads: CASKDRGYEDGYTF. The CDR3 DNA reads as TGTGCCAGCAAGGACAGGGGGTATGAGGATGGCTACACCTTC.

V gene TRBV7-8 combines with J gene TRBJ2-5; 8 bases are shared with TRBD2. There are 15 residues in the CDR3. Germline loops: CDR1 SGHVS, CDR2 FQNEAQ. V gave up 4 bases and J gave up 2 bases; unmatched junction bases: 6. The CDR3 bases are TGTGCCAGCAGCTCAGGATTAGCGGGACAAGAGACCCAGTACTTC. It translates to CASSSGLAGQETQYF.

The rearrangement joins TRBV9 to TRBJ2-7, with D possibly being TRBD1 (6 bases). Trimming took off 0 bases at V and 9 bases at J, with 19 bases between the two ends. The CDR3 runs to 15 residues. Germline V CDR1 and CDR2: SGDLS, YYNGEE. In DNA form, the CDR3 reads TGTGCCAGCAGCGTAGGAGGGGCCGGCTCGACAGGGCAGTACTTC. Protein: CASSVGGAGSTGQYF.

The rearrangement uses TRBV12-3 or TRBV12-4 and TRBJ1-2, with a tentative D call TRBD1 (6 bases). V was trimmed by 10 bases and J by 4 bases, leaving 16 bases between them. The length of the CDR3 is 13 residues. CDR3 residues: CATFRGGLYGYTF. For the CDR3, the DNA is TGTGCCACCTTCCGCGGGGGCCTCTATGGCTACACCTTC.

V usage is TRBV11-2 and J usage is TRBJ2-7; D not resolved. Germline-derived CDR1 and CDR2 are SGHAT and FQNNGV. V lost 5 bases to trimming and J lost 7 bases, with 15 bases between them. CDR3 length: 13 amino acids. The CDR3 region has the DNA TGTGCCAGCAGCCCTCCGGGCCCCTTGGAGCAGTACTTC. This gives the protein CASSPPGPLEQYF.

The V gene is TRBV30, the J gene TRBJ2-6, with a weak D call TRBD1 (7 bases). Trimming pared 0 bases from V and 0 bases from J, leaving 18 bases between. Germline loops: CDR1 GTSNPN, CDR2 SVGIG (reference sequence). The CDR3 consists of 19 residues. CDR3 amino acids: CAWSVGLRGYSSGANVLTF. Here the CDR3 DNA reads TGTGCCTGGAGTGTGGGACTCAGGGGGTACAGCTCTGGGGCCAACGTCCTGACTTTC.

The J gene is TRBJ2-7, the V gene TRBV2; 11 bases are shared with TRBD2. Germline CDR1 SNHLY, CDR2 FYNNEI. This CDR3 is 15 amino acids long. With V trimmed by 4 bases and J by 2 bases, 4 bases remained unmatched. CDR3: CASSAGTSGTYEQYF. The CDR3 nucleotides read TGTGCCAGCAGTGCCGGGACTAGCGGCACCTACGAGCAGTACTTC.

The chain combines TRBV21-1 with TRBJ1-5. TRBV21-1 is noted as a pseudogene. This CDR3 contains 19 residues. The CDR3 region is CASSKEDGSSQDLNQPQHF. The CDR3 DNA is TGTGCCAGCAGCAAAGAAGACGGATCGTCCCAGGACCTCAATCAGCCCCAGCATTTT.

This clone occurred once. This chain connects TRBV2 to TRBJ2-5; the D gene could be TRBD1 or TRBD2 (5 bases each). The germline CDR1 and CDR2 sequences are SNHLY and FYNNEI. There are 14 residues in the CDR3. Trimming took 7 bases from V and 1 from J, leaving 13 bases between them. CDR3 sequence reads: CASTRGRGQETQYF. The CDR3 nucleotides are TGTGCCAGCACAAGGGGACGGGGCCAAGAGACCCAGTACTTC. Drawing the rest from reference TRBV2 and TRBJ2-5, the complete variable domain is EPEVTQTPSHQVTQMGQEVILRCVPISNHLYFYWYRQILGQKVEFLVSFYNNEISEKSEIFDDQFSVERPDGSNFTLKIRSTKLEDSAMYFCASTRGRGQETQYFGPGTRLLVL.

This chain links TRBV18 with TRBJ2-7; 8 positions match TRBD1. This CDR3 is 14 amino acids long. V dropped 6 bases and J dropped 2; count of bases not matched to a gene: 6. Germline loops: CDR1 KGHSH, CDR2 LQKENI. CDR3 coding DNA: TGTGCCAGCTCTCCGGGACAGGTGACCTACGAGCAGTACTTC. Protein sequence: CASSPGQVTYEQYF.

This chain links TRBV3-1 (or the pseudogene TRBV3-2) with TRBJ2-3; D possibly uses TRBD1 or TRBD2 (6 bases each). The V end lost 1 base, the J end lost 6 bases, and 11 bases lay between the germline ends. The germline CDR1 and CDR2 sequences are LGHDT and YNNKEL (reference sequence). This CDR3 region has 14 residues. CDR3 sequence: CASSQVTRGDTQYF. Written as DNA, the CDR3 is TGTGCCAGCAGCCAAGTGACTAGGGGGGATACGCAGTATTTT.

This clone has a single count. The V and J genes are TRBV29-1 and TRBJ2-3; TRBD1 agrees at 10 bases. With V trimmed by 7 bases and J by 2 bases, 6 bases remained unmatched. This CDR3 comprises 14 residues. Germline V gene lookup returns CDR1 SQVTM and CDR2 ANQGSEA. This CDR3 reads CSASGQGFTDTQYF. CDR3 sequence (DNA): TGCAGCGCCTCGGGACAGGGGTTCACAGATACGCAGTATTTT.

The J gene is TRBJ2-2, the V gene TRBV27; D is undetermined. The CDR3 spans 13 residues. Germline V gene sequence: CDR1 MNHEY, CDR2 SMNVEV (reference sequence). Trimming removed 5 bases from V and 7 bases from J, with 11 bases in between. In DNA form, the CDR3 reads TGTGCCAGCAGTCGTCGAGATTACGGGGAGCTGTTTTTT. Its protein product is CASSRRDYGELFF.

The chain uses TRBV10-2 and TRBJ2-3; 9 bases line up with TRBD2. V gave up 0 bases and J gave up 4 bases; unmatched junction bases: 11. The CDR3 is made up of 18 amino acids. Germline values: CDR1 WSHSY, CDR2 SAAADI. The CDR3 region has the DNA TGCGCCAGCAGTGAGTCGATCTATAGCGGGGGCGGGCCAGATACGCAGTATTTT. Amino acids: CASSESIYSGGGPDTQYF.

The chain uses TRBV28 and TRBJ2-7; no firm D call. Trimming removed 3 bases from V and 6 bases from J, with 6 bases in between. Looked up from germline, CDR1 is MDHEN and CDR2 is SYDVKM. The CDR3 runs to 11 residues. CDR3 in amino acids: CASSLWREQYF. CDR3 in DNA: TGTGCCAGCAGTTTGTGGCGCGAGCAGTACTTC. The entire variable domain, with the rest obtained from reference TRBV28 and TRBJ2-7, is as follows: DVKVTQSSRYLVKRTGEKVFLECVQDMDHENMFWYRQDPGLGLRLIYFSYDVKMKEKGDIPEGYSVSREKKERFSLILESASTNQTSMYLCASSLWREQYFGPGTRLTVT.

The chain combines TRBV28 with TRBJ2-1; D is undetermined. The length of the CDR3 is 13 residues. Deletions cut 5 bases from V and 2 bases from J, with 7 bases between. Germline values: CDR1 MDHEN, CDR2 SYDVKM. The chain's CDR3 is CASSPAPYNEQFF. The CDR3 coding sequence is TGTGCCAGCAGTCCTGCCCCCTACAATGAGCAGTTCTTC.

The rearrangement links TRBV4-1 to TRBJ2-7; 9 nucleotides line up with TRBD2. The CDR3 totals 16 residues. The germline gives CDR1 MGHRA, CDR2 YSYEKL. V trimming: 3 bases; J trimming: 0 bases; junction bases outside the gene matches: 6. The CDR3 DNA is TGCGCCAGCAGCCAGGGGGGCGGGAGGGCCTCCTACGAGCAGTACTTC. It codes for CASSQGGGRASYEQYF.

The chain recombines TRBV5-1 with TRBJ1-3; TRBD1 is a possible D gene (6 bases). The CDR3 has 16 amino acids. Germline CDR1 reads SGHRS; CDR2 reads YFSETQ. The V end was cut by 4 bases, the J end by 3 bases, with 17 bases between. The CDR3 is CASSPDRDIYGNTIYF. CDR3 nucleotides: TGCGCCAGCAGCCCGGACCGGGACATATATGGAAACACCATATATTTT.

The chain carries TRBV19 and TRBJ1-5; D is perhaps TRBD1 (5 bases). With 0 bases removed from V and 7 bases from J, the gap between germline ends came to 13 bases. The CDR3 has 15 amino acids. Germline values: CDR1 LNHDA, CDR2 SQIVND (reference sequence). The CDR3 region is CASSIESGIRQPQHF. The DNA of the CDR3 is TGTGCCAGTAGTATAGAGTCAGGGATAAGGCAGCCCCAGCATTTT.

The chain joins TRBV29-1 to TRBJ2-7, with D possibly being TRBD1 or TRBD2 (5 bases each). Per the germline V gene, CDR1 is SQVTM and CDR2 is ANQGSEA. This CDR3 is 16 amino acids long. Trimming removed 2 bases at V and 2 bases at J, with 19 bases between. The CDR3, as DNA: TGCAGCGTTGAATCCCGGGACCCCACTTTGCCCTACGAGCAGTACTTC. It codes for CSVESRDPTLPYEQYF.

The rearrangement joins TRBV6-5 to TRBJ1-4; D gene ambiguous. The CDR3 spans 15 residues. Trimming took 6 bases from V and 0 from J, leaving 11 bases between them. In germline, CDR1 is MNHEY, CDR2 SVGAGI. CDR3: CASRRQDPTNEKLFF. CDR3 in DNA: TGTGCCAGCAGGAGGCAGGATCCAACTAATGAAAAACTGTTTTTT.

This clone was recorded once. V is TRBV7-3 and J is TRBJ1-5; D is uncertain. The CDR3 covers 13 residues. From germline, CDR1 is SGHTA and CDR2 FQGTGA. V was shortened by 4 bases and J by 6 bases, with 10 bases between the two germline ends. The DNA of the CDR3 is TGTGCCAGCAGCTCTCGGGTGTTTCAGCCCCAGCATTTT. Its translation is CASSSRVFQPQHF.

The chain uses TRBV11-3 and TRBJ2-7; TRBD2 matches at 7 bases. The CDR3 loop spans 13 amino acids. Germline assignment: CDR1 SGHNT and CDR2 YENEEA. The V and J ends lost 3 bases and 6 bases, in that order; junction bases with no gene match: 5. Written as DNA, the CDR3 is TGTGCCAGCAGCTTGGGAGGGCTCGGCGAGCAGTACTTC. Translation: CASSLGGLGEQYF.

The CDR3 loop is CASSRPTGARNTEAFF. The CDR3, as DNA: TGTGCCAGCAGCCGTCCGACAGGGGCTCGGAACACTGAAGCTTTCTTT. This chain links TRBV11-3 with TRBJ1-1; 8 bases are shared with TRBD1. J was trimmed by 1 base and V by 5 bases; bases with no gene match: 9. Germline V gene sequence: CDR1 SGHNT, CDR2 YENEEA. The CDR3 has 16 amino acids.

The chain combines TRBV23-1 with TRBJ1-2, with D possibly matching TRBD1 (5 bases). TRBV23-1 is annotated as an ORF whose role is uncertain. V was clipped by 6 bases and J by 1 base, with 21 bases between them. The CDR3 extends over 17 amino acids. The CDR3 nucleotides are TGCGCCAGCAGAAACAGGCGCCTCCGACCTTTTAACTATGGCTACACCTTC. It translates to CASRNRRLRPFNYGYTF.